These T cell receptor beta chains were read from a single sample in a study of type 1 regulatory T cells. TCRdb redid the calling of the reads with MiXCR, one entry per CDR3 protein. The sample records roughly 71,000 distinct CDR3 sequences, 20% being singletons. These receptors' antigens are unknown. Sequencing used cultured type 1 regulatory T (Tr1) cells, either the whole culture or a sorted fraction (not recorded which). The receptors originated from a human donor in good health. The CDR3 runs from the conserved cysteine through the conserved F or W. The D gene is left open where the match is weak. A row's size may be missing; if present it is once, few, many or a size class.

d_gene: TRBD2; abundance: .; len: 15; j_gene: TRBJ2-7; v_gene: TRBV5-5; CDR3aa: CASSLAGTTPYEQYF; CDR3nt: TGTGCCAGCAGCTTGGCGGGGACTACCCCCTACGAGCAGTACTTC
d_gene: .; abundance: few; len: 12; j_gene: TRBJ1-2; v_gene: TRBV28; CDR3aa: CASSYRDYGYTF; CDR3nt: TGTGCCAGCAGTTACCGGGACTATGGCTACACCTTC
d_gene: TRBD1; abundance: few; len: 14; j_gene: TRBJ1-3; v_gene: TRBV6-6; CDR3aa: CASSQDRAGNTIYF; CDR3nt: TGTGCCAGCAGTCAAGACAGGGCCGGAAACACCATATATTTT
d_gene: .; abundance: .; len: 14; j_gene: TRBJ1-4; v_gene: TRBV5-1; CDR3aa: CASSPGWGGEKLFF; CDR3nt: TGCGCCAGCAGCCCCGGGTGGGGTGGAGAAAAACTGTTTTTT
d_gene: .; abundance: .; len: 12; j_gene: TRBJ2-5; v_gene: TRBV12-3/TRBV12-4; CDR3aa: CASTSSPGTQYF; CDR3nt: TGTGCCAGCACCTCGAGCCCCGGGACCCAGTACTTC
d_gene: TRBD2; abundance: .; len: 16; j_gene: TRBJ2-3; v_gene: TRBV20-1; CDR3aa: CSAIYGAGVGTDTQYF; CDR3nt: TGCAGTGCTATTTACGGGGCGGGAGTGGGTACAGATACGCAGTATTTT
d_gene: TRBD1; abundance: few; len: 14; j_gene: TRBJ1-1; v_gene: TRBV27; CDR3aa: CASSSYRGHTEAFF; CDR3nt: TGTGCCAGCAGTTCTTACAGGGGGCACACTGAAGCTTTCTTT
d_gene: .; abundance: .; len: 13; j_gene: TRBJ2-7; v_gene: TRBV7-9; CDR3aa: CASSSYGTHEQYF; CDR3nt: TGTGCCAGCAGCTCTTACGGGACCCACGAGCAGTACTTC
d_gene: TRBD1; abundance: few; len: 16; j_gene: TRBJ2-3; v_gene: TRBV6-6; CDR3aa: CASRPGGQGVTLGQYF; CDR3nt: TGTGCCAGCAGGCCTGGCGGACAGGGCGTAACGTTGGGGCAGTATTTT
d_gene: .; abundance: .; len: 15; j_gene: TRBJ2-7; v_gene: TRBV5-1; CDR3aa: CASSLGPVISYEQYF; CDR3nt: TGCGCCAGCAGCTTGGGGCCCGTAATCTCCTACGAGCAGTACTTC
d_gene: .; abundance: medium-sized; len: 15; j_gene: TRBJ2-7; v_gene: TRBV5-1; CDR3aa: CASSLDPTSIDEQYF; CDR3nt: TGCGCCAGCAGCTTGGACCCCACGTCGATCGACGAGCAGTACTTC
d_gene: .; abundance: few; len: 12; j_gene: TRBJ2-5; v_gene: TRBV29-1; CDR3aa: CSVEELGETQYF; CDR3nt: TGCAGCGTTGAGGAGTTGGGGGAGACCCAGTACTTC
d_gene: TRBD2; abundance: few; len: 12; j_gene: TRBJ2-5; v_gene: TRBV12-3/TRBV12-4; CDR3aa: CASSWTRETQYF; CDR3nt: TGTGCCAGCAGTTGGACTAGAGAGACCCAGTACTTC
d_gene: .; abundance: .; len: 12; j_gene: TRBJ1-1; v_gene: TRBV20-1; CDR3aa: CSATQGGTEAFF; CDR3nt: TGCAGTGCTACACAGGGAGGGACTGAAGCTTTCTTT
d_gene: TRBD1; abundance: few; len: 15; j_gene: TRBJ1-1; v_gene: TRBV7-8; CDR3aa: CASSFSGGRNTEAFF; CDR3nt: TGTGCCAGCAGCTTTTCAGGGGGAAGGAACACTGAAGCTTTCTTT